This T cell receptor beta chain was sequenced for a study of beta chain features in type 1 diabetes. As every portion of the isolated RNA was reverse transcribed, the sequencing read expressed TCRB transcripts. Sequencing used immunoSEQ multiplex PCR; TCRdb keeps in-frame clones, though not all of them. The sample contains about 220,000 clones, approximately 10% of which appear only once. The CDR3 has 17 residues. The germline gives CDR1 SGHDN, CDR2 FVKESK. J gave up 2 bases and V 0 bases, and 4 bases lay outside the gene matches. The TCR comes from a man aged 18 to 30 in good health. The specimen sequenced was central memory CD4+ T cells from blood. The rearrangement uses TRBV14 and TRBJ2-3, with TRBD2 matching over 11 bases. CDR3 DNA: TGTGCCAGCAGCCAAGATCTAGCGGGAGGCCACACAGATACGCAGTATTTT. Amino acids: CASSQDLAGGHTDTQYF. The full variable domain, rest sourced from reference TRBV14 and TRBJ2-3, is EAGVTQFPSHSVIEKGQTVTLRCDPISGHDNLYWYRRVMGKEIKFLLHFVKESKQDESGMPNNRFLAERTGGTYSTLKVQPAELEDSGVYFCASSQDLAGGHTDTQYFGPGTRLTVL.